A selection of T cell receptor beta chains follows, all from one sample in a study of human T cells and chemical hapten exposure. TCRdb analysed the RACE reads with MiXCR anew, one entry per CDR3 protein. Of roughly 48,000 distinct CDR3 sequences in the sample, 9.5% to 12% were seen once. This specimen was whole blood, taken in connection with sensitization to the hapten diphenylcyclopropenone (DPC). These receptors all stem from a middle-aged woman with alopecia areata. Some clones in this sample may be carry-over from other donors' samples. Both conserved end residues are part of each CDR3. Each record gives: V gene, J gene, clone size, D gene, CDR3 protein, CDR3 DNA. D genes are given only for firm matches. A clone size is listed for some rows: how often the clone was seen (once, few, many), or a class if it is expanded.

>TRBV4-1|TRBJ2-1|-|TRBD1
CASSQLSGQQLQFF
TGCGCCAGCAGCCAACTCTCGGGACAGCAGTTGCAGTTCTTC
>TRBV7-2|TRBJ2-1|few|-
CASSPRDGGEQFF
TGTGCCAGCAGCCCAAGGGACGGTGGGGAGCAGTTCTTC
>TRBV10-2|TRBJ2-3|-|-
CASSEADTQYF
TGCGCCAGCAGTGAGGCAGATACGCAGTATTTT
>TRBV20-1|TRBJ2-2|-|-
CSAKRSGTGELFF
TGCAGTGCTAAACGCTCTGGGACCGGGGAGCTGTTTTTT
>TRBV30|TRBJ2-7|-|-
CAWALDRNYEQYF
TGTGCCTGGGCCCTCGACAGGAACTACGAGCAGTACTTC
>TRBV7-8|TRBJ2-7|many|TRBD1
CASSSWDRGAEQYF
TGTGCCAGCAGCTCCTGGGACAGGGGAGCCGAGCAGTACTTC
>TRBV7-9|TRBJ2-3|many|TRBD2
CASSSSGGGATDTQYF
TGTGCCAGCAGCAGTAGCGGCGGGGGGGCGACAGATACGCAGTATTTT
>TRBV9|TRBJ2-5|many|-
CASSVAGVTRTQYF
TGTGCCAGCAGCGTAGCGGGAGTAACTAGGACCCAGTACTTC
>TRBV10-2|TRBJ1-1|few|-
CASCWESLNTEAFF
TGCGCCAGCTGTTGGGAGAGTTTGAACACTGAAGCTTTCTTT
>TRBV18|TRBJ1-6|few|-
CASSRTSGGNSPLHF
TGTGCCAGCTCACGGACGTCTGGGGGTAATTCACCCCTCCACTTT
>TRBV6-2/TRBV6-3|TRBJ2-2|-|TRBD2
CASSYAGLAANTGELFF
TGTGCCAGCAGTTACGCGGGACTAGCGGCGAACACCGGGGAGCTGTTTTTT
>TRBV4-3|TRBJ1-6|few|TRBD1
CASSQETGGVNSPLHF
TGCGCCAGCAGCCAAGAAACAGGGGGCGTTAATTCACCCCTCCACTTT
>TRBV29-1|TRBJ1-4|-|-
CSGLSGVGDEKLFF
TGCAGCGGGCTATCAGGGGTAGGGGATGAAAAACTGTTTTTT
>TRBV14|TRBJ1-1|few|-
CASRMGRAQDTEAFF
TGTGCCAGCAGGATGGGACGGGCACAGGACACTGAAGCTTTCTTT
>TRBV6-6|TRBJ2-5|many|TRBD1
CASSPGGTGGTETQYF
TGTGCCAGCAGCCCTGGGGGGACAGGGGGGACGGAGACCCAGTACTTC
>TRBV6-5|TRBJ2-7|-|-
CASSYSGGRGGYEQYF
TGTGCCAGCAGTTACTCGGGCGGCAGGGGAGGCTACGAGCAGTACTTC
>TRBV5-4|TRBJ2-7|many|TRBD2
CASSPRTSGNNEQYF
TGTGCCAGCAGCCCAAGGACTAGCGGGAATAACGAGCAGTACTTC
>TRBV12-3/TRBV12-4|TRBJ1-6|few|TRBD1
CASRRQGSSSYNSPLHF
TGTGCCAGCAGGCGACAGGGGTCCAGCTCCTATAATTCACCCCTCCACTTT
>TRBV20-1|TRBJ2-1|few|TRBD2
CSALAGVKGSYNEQFF
TGCAGTGCACTAGCGGGAGTGAAAGGCAGCTACAATGAGCAGTTCTTC
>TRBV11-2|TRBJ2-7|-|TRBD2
CASSPGGLVSGEQYF
TGTGCCAGCAGCCCAGGCGGACTAGTATCGGGGGAGCAGTACTTC
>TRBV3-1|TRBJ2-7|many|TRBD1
CASEGTGASYEQYF
TGTGCCAGCGAAGGGACAGGGGCATCCTACGAGCAGTACTTC
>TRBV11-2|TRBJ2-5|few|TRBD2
CASSWTSGGTETQYF
TGTGCCAGCAGCTGGACTAGCGGGGGGACAGAGACCCAGTACTTC
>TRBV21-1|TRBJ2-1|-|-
CASSNYRRLQFF
TGTGCCAGCAGCAACTACAGACGCCTCCAGTTCTTC
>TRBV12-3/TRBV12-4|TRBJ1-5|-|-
CASSFGWDQPQHF
TGTGCCAGCAGTTTCGGGTGGGATCAGCCCCAGCATTTT
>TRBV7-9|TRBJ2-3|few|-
CASGVVTDTQYF
TGTGCCAGCGGGGTTGTCACAGATACGCAGTATTTT
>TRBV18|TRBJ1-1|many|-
CASSPPGQISEAFF
TGTGCCAGCTCACCACCAGGGCAGATCTCTGAAGCTTTCTTT
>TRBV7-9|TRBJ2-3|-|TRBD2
CASSLTSGKVDTQYF
TGTGCCAGCAGCTTAACTAGCGGGAAGGTGGATACGCAGTATTTT
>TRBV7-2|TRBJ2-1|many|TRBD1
CASSSTGVYNEQFF
TGTGCCAGCAGCTCGACAGGGGTCTACAATGAGCAGTTCTTC
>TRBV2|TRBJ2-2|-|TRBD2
CASNRGLATNTGELFF
TGTGCCAGCAACCGGGGACTAGCGACGAACACCGGGGAGCTGTTTTTT
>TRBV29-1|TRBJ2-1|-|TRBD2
CSVRTSGSKTPLHDEQFF
TGCAGCGTTCGGACTAGCGGGAGTAAAACGCCACTACACGATGAGCAGTTCTTC
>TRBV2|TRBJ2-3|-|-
CASRSRDFTDTQYF
TGTGCCAGCAGATCCCGGGACTTCACAGATACGCAGTATTTT
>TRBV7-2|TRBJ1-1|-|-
CASSAPGTTEAFF
TGTGCCAGCAGCGCTCCAGGGACCACTGAAGCTTTCTTT
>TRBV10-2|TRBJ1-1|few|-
CASSESIRGRGNTEAFF
TGCGCCAGCAGTGAGTCGATCCGGGGGAGGGGGAACACTGAAGCTTTCTTT
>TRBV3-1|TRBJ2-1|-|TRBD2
CASSQATSGNEQFF
TGTGCCAGCAGCCAAGCAACTAGCGGCAATGAGCAGTTCTTC
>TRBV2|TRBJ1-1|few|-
CASLEKGGGTEAFF
TGTGCCAGCTTAGAGAAAGGAGGAGGCACTGAAGCTTTCTTT
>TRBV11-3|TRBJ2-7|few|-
CASSLEDYEQYF
TGTGCCAGCAGCTTAGAGGATTACGAGCAGTACTTC
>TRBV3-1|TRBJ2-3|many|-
CASSRLSAGSTDTQYF
TGTGCCAGCAGCCGCCTATCCGCGGGTAGCACAGATACGCAGTATTTT
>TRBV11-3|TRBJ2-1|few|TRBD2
CASSGSGGSSYNEQFF
TGTGCCAGCAGCGGTAGCGGGGGGAGCTCCTACAATGAGCAGTTCTTC
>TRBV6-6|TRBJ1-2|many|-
CASTAGGATHYTF
TGTGCCAGCACCGCAGGCGGGGCCACGCACTACACCTTC
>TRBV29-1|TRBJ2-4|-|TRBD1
CSVDGTGVDIQYF
TGCAGCGTTGACGGGACAGGGGTTGACATTCAGTACTTC
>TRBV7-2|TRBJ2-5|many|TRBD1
CASSSGQPGETQYF
TGTGCCAGCAGCTCGGGACAGCCAGGAGAGACCCAGTACTTC
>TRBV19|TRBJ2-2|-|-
CASSAGKVAGELFF
TGTGCCAGTAGTGCGGGGAAGGTGGCCGGGGAGCTGTTTTTT
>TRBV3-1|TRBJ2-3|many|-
CASSRTTGETDTQYF
TGTGCCAGCAGCCGGACGACGGGAGAAACAGATACGCAGTATTTT
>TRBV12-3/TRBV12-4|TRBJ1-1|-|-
CASSLSVGTEAFF
TGTGCCAGCAGTTTATCTGTGGGCACTGAAGCTTTCTTT
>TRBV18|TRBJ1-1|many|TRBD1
CASSQDRGYTEAFF
TGTGCCAGCTCACAAGACAGGGGGTACACTGAAGCTTTCTTT
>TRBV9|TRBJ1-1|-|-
CASSVGGTTEAFF
TGTGCCAGCAGCGTAGGAGGGACCACTGAAGCTTTCTTT
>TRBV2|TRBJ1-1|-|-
CASSGGRELEAFF
TGTGCCAGCAGTGGCGGGAGGGAACTTGAAGCTTTCTTT
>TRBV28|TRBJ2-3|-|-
CASSLWSGGSTDTQYF
TGTGCCAGCAGTTTATGGAGTGGGGGCTCCACAGATACGCAGTATTTT
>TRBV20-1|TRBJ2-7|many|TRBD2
CSAPGLAGGPREQYF
TGCAGTGCGCCAGGGTTGGCGGGAGGGCCGAGGGAGCAGTACTTC
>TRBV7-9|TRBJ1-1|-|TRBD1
CASSLVGDRPMNTEAFF
TGTGCCAGCAGCTTAGTAGGGGACAGGCCTATGAACACTGAAGCTTTCTTT
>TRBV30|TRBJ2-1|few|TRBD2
CAWRTGRIGEQFF
TGTGCCTGGAGGACCGGGAGGATCGGTGAGCAGTTCTTC
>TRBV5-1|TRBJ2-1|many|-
CASSLEAGVEQFF
TGCGCCAGCAGCTTGGAGGCTGGGGTGGAGCAGTTCTTC
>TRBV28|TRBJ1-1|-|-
CASSLARVGTEAFF
TGTGCCAGCAGTTTGGCCAGAGTCGGAACTGAAGCTTTCTTT
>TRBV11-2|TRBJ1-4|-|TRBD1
CASSLIGGSANEKLFF
TGTGCCAGCAGCTTAATAGGGGGCTCGGCTAATGAAAAACTGTTTTTT
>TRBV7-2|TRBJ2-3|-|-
CASTATDTQYF
TGTGCCAGCACCGCCACAGATACGCAGTATTTT
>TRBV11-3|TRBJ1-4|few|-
CASSLRRWGQAHEKLFF
TGTGCCAGCAGCTTACGAAGATGGGGGCAGGCGCATGAAAAACTGTTTTTT
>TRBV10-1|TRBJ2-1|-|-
CASSEGRGSYNEQFF
TGCGCCAGCAGTGAGGGGAGGGGGTCCTACAATGAGCAGTTCTTC
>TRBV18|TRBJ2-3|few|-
CASSPARAHTDTQYF
TGTGCCAGCTCACCCGCTCGGGCACACACAGATACGCAGTATTTT
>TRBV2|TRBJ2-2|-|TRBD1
CASTIEGQGGTGELFF
TGTGCCAGCACCATTGAGGGACAGGGAGGAACCGGGGAGCTGTTTTTT